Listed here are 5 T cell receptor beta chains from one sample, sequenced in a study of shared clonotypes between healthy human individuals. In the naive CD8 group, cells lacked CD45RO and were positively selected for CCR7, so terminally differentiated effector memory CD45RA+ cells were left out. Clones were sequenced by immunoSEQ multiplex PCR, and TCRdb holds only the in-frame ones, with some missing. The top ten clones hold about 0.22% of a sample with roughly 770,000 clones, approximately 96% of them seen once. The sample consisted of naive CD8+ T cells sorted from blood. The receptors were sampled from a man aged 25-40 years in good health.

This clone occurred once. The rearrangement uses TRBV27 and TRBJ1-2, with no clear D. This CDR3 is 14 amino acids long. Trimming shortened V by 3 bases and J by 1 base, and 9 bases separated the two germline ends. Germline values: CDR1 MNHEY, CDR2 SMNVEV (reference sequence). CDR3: CASSFHGSNYGYTF. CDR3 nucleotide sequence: TGTGCCAGCAGTTTCCACGGGAGTAACTATGGCTACACCTTC.

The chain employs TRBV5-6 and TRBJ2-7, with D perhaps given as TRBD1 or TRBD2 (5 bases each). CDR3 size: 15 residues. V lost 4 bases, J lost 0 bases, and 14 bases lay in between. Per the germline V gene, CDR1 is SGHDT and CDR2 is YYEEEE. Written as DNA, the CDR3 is TGTGCCAGCAGCGAAGGGACGAGTAGCTCCTACGAGCAGTACTTC. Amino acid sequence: CASSEGTSSSYEQYF.

The CDR3 DNA is TGTGCCAGCAGCCCGAAAGCGGGGATCTACAATGAGCAGTTCTTC. Amino acids: CASSPKAGIYNEQFF. V gene TRBV7-6 combines with J gene TRBJ2-1, with 7 bases identical to TRBD2. The CDR3 loop spans 15 amino acids. V lost 5 bases and J lost 3; bases outside the gene matches: 7. The germline CDR1 and CDR2 sequences are SGHVS and FNYEAQ.

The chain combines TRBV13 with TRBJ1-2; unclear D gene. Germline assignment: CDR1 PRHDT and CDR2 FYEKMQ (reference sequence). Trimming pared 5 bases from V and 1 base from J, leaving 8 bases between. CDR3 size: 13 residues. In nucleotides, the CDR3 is TGTGCCAGCAGCCTGCGCAATAACTATGGCTACACCTTC. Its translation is CASSLRNNYGYTF.

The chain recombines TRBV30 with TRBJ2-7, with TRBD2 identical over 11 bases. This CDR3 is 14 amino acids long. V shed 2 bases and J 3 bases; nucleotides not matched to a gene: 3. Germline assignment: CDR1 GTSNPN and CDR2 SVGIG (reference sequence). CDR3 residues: CAWSPGLAVYEQYF. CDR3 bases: TGTGCCTGGAGTCCGGGACTAGCGGTCTACGAGCAGTACTTC.